This entry lists 22 T cell receptor beta chains sequenced from one sample in a study of T-cell memory formation after mild COVID-19. TCRdb analysed the 5' RACE reads with MiXCR anew, one entry per CDR3 protein. The profile shows approximately 150,000 distinct CDR3 sequences, about 14% of them singletons. Sequenced: PBMCs or a T cell subset sorted from them (not recorded which). The receptor source for this set is an adult woman who had mild COVID-19 (a few samples of this study predate the infection). Cell type and time point are not known.

The chain has TRBV7-9 and TRBJ2-7, with D perhaps given as TRBD1 or TRBD2 (6 bases each). Germline V gives CDR1 SEHNR, CDR2 FQNEAQ (reference sequence). V lost 1 base and J 6 bases, leaving 10 bases between the germline ends. This CDR3 is built from 13 residues. The CDR3 sequence is CASSLGRGGEQYF. As DNA, the CDR3 is TGTGCCAGCAGCTTAGGCAGGGGAGGCGAGCAGTACTTC.

This clonotype was seen many times. An end of the junction does not agree with germline; a read error may underlie this. This sequence joins TRBV7-7 and TRBJ2-1; TRBD2 agrees at 8 bases. Germline V CDR1 and CDR2: SSHAT, FNYEAQ (reference sequence). There are 14 residues in the CDR3. The CDR3 DNA sequence: TGTGCTAGCAGCCCCGGCGGGAGGAACAATGAGCAGTTCTTC. Protein product: CASSPGGRNNEQFF.

This clonotype was seen more than once but under ten times. V gene TRBV19 combines with J gene TRBJ2-3, with TRBD2 matching over 8 bases. From germline, CDR1 is LNHDA and CDR2 SQIVND (reference sequence). The trim removed 6 bases at V and 0 bases at J, leaving 14 bases unmatched. The CDR3 loop spans 18 amino acids. This CDR3 reads CASSPTGTSGLSTDTQYF. The CDR3, as DNA: TGTGCCAGTAGCCCCACGGGAACTAGCGGACTTAGCACAGATACGCAGTATTTT. The variable domain in full, with the rest retrieved from reference TRBV19 and TRBJ2-3, is DGGITQSPKYLFRKEGQNVTLSCEQNLNHDAMYWYRQDPGQGLRLIYYSQIVNDFQKGDIAEGYSVSREKKESFPLTVTSAQKNPTAFYLCASSPTGTSGLSTDTQYFGPGTRLTVL.

This clonotype was seen more than once but under ten times. This rearrangement joins TRBV4-1 to TRBJ2-3; D could derive from TRBD1 or TRBD2 (6 bases each). This CDR3 has 16 residues. Trimming shortened V by 0 bases and J by 5 bases, and 15 bases separated the two germline ends. Germline CDR1 is MGHRA and CDR2 is YSYEKL. The CDR3 region has the DNA TGCGCCAGCAGCCAAGAAGGAAGGGGGGCAGGAGATACGCAGTATTTT. Translated: CASSQEGRGAGDTQYF.

The rearrangement joins TRBV20-1 to TRBJ2-3, with 7 positions matching TRBD2. The CDR3 covers 14 residues. The germline CDR1 and CDR2 sequences are DFQATT and SNEGSKA (reference sequence). The DNA of the CDR3 is TGCAGCCCTCTAGCGGTTTGGGGGGCAGATACGCAGTATTTT. Amino acids: CSPLAVWGADTQYF.

In this sample, this clonotype turned up a few times. A junction end diverges from the germline sequence, so it may reflect a read error. V is TRBV7-2 and J is TRBJ2-5, with 8 bases identical to TRBD2. Germline CDR1 and CDR2: SGHTA and FQGNSA. The CDR3 totals 16 residues. The CDR3 is CASSLMWGLDQDTQYF. CDR3 nucleotides: TGTGCCAGCAGCTTAATGTGGGGACTAGACCAAGATACCCAGTACTTC. Based on the CDR3 plus reference TRBV7-2 and TRBJ2-5, the full variable domain is GAGVSQSPSNKVTEKGKDVELRCDPISGHTALYWYRQSLGQGLEFLIYFQGNSAPDKSGLPSDRFSAERTGGSVSTLTIQRTQQEDSAVYLCASSLMWGLDQDTQYFGPGTRLLVL.

The chain joins TRBV11-2 to TRBJ2-1; D is uncertain. Germline values: CDR1 SGHAT, CDR2 FQNNGV. V lost 5 bases and J 9 bases, leaving 5 bases between the germline ends. This CDR3 contains 10 residues. Here the CDR3 DNA reads TGTGCCAGCAGCGGTACTGAGCAGTTCTTC. Its protein product is CASSGTEQFF.

This clonotype was counted between two and nine times. The junction departs from the called germline gene at one end, perhaps through a read error. The J gene is TRBJ2-1, the V gene TRBV5-1, with 8 bases lining up with TRBD1. Germline loops: CDR1 SGHRS, CDR2 YFSETQ. The CDR3 extends over 14 amino acids. CDR3 sequence (DNA): TGCGCCAGCAGATTGGGACAGGCCTACAATGAGCAGTTCTTC. Translated, it gives CASRLGQAYNEQFF. The full variable domain, rest sourced from reference TRBV5-1 and TRBJ2-1, is KAGVTQTPRYLIKTRGQQVTLSCSPISGHRSVSWYQQTPGQGLQFLFEYFSETQRNKGNFPGRFSGRQFSNSRSEMNVSTLELGDSALYLCASRLGQAYNEQFFGPGTRLTVL.

Only a few counts were recorded for this clonotype. V gene TRBV2 combines with J gene TRBJ2-2; D possibly corresponds to TRBD1 (6 bases). Trimming removed 6 bases from V and 5 bases from J, with 16 bases in between. Germline lookup yields CDR1 SNHLY and CDR2 FYNNEI. This CDR3 has 15 residues. CDR3 amino acids: CASRVYQGKTGELFF. The CDR3 DNA is TGTGCCAGCAGAGTCTACCAGGGGAAAACCGGGGAGCTGTTTTTT.

This rearrangement joins TRBV5-5 to TRBJ2-6; no reliable D call. Trimming left V 4 bases short and J 0 bases short, with 11 bases between. CDR3 length equals 16 residues. The V gene's germline CDR1 is SGHKS and CDR2 YYEKEE (reference sequence). CDR3 DNA: TGTGCCAGCAGCCCCATACTGGGCTCTGGGGCCAACGTCCTGACTTTC. It codes for CASSPILGSGANVLTF.

The chain couples TRBV7-6 to TRBJ2-3; TRBD2 agrees at 7 bases. Losses at the gene ends were 5 bases for V and 7 bases for J; bases not matched to a gene: 6. The CDR3 extends over 13 amino acids. Germline-derived CDR1 and CDR2 are SGHVS and FNYEAQ. This chain's CDR3 is CASSTTSANTQYF. Written as DNA, the CDR3 is TGTGCCAGCAGCACCACTAGCGCGAATACGCAGTATTTT.

This clonotype was seen only a few times. The chain combines TRBV13 with TRBJ2-7; TRBD2 agrees at 13 bases. The V and J ends lost 5 bases and 6 bases, in that order; junction bases with no gene match: 10. Germline V CDR1 and CDR2: PRHDT, FYEKMQ (reference sequence). This CDR3 spans 16 amino acids. DNA for the CDR3: TGTGCCAGCAGCAGCGGACTAGCGGGGGCGCTTGGCGAGCAGTACTTC. As protein: CASSSGLAGALGEQYF.

This clonotype has more than one count but fewer than ten. The gene calls are TRBV24-1 and TRBJ2-5; 7 bases map to TRBD1. Germline-derived CDR1 and CDR2 are KGHDR and SFDVKD. V shed 9 bases, J shed 0 bases, and the junction held 9 bases outside the gene matches. CDR3 length: 15 residues. CDR3 sequence (DNA): TGTGCCACCCAGGGACAGACTTTGTACCAAGAGACCCAGTACTTC. This sequence encodes CATQGQTLYQETQYF.

The CDR3 nucleotides are TGTGCCAGCGAATTAAGTATAGCGTTGCCTCCAGATACGCAGTATTTT. Translated: CASELSIALPPDTQYF. The rearrangement links TRBV2 to TRBJ2-3, with D perhaps TRBD2 (5 bases). The CDR3 is 16 amino acids. Germline V lookup: CDR1 SNHLY, CDR2 FYNNEI. Trimming shortened V by 8 bases and J by 4 bases, and 22 bases separated the two germline ends.

This clonotype was counted between two and nine times. The genes are TRBV3-1 and TRBJ2-4; 13 nucleotides agree with TRBD2. This CDR3 is built from 17 residues. Germline CDR1 reads LGHDT; CDR2 reads YNNKEL (reference sequence). With 3 bases clipped from V and 0 bases from J, the junction kept 2 bases outside the gene matches. The CDR3 nucleotides are TGTGCCAGCAGCCAGACTAGCGGGGGGAGAGCCAAAAACATTCAGTACTTC. Translating it yields CASSQTSGGRAKNIQYF.

This sequence joins TRBV20-1 and TRBJ1-2; 9 bases are a match to TRBD1. Trimming at V came to 0 bases and at J to 3 bases, leaving 14 bases not matched to a gene. CDR3 length equals 18 residues. Germline V gives CDR1 DFQATT, CDR2 SNEGSKA (reference sequence). The CDR3 here is CSARDFWDREAIDYGYTF. DNA of the CDR3: TGCAGTGCTAGAGATTTTTGGGACAGGGAGGCTATCGACTATGGCTACACCTTC.

This sequence joins TRBV12-3 or TRBV12-4 and TRBJ2-6; no definite D call. Trimming removed 1 base at V and 2 bases at J, with 3 bases between. This CDR3 has 14 amino acids. CDR3 protein: CASSLDPGANVLTF. CDR3 bases: TGTGCCAGCAGTTTAGACCCTGGGGCCAACGTCCTGACTTTC.

CDR3 nucleotides: TGTGCCAGCTCCGCCGAGACCCAGTACTTC. Protein product: CASSAETQYF. The rearrangement links TRBV18 to TRBJ2-5; D remains ambiguous. The CDR3 has 10 residues. The germline V gene has CDR1 KGHSH and CDR2 LQKENI. With 6 bases removed from V and 5 bases from J, the gap between germline ends came to 4 bases.

The chain links TRBV7-9 to TRBJ1-1; D is unclear. V lost 1 base to trimming and J lost 5 bases, with 5 bases between them. The CDR3 runs 12 residues. Per the germline V gene, CDR1 is SEHNR and CDR2 is FQNEAQ (reference sequence). For the CDR3, the DNA is TGTGCCAGCAGCTTAGTTAGAACTGAAGCTTTCTTT. Protein product: CASSLVRTEAFF. Combining the CDR3 with reference TRBV7-9 and TRBJ1-1 gives the whole variable domain DTGVSQNPRHKITKRGQNVTFRCDPISEHNRLYWYRQTLGQGPEFLTYFQNEAQLEKSRLLSDRFSAERPKGSFSTLEIQRTEQGDSAMYLCASSLVRTEAFFGQGTRLTVV.

This clonotype was counted between two and nine times. The chain links TRBV5-4 to TRBJ2-6; 7 bases fit TRBD1. The CDR3 is made up of 20 amino acids. The ends lost 4 bases at V and 1 base at J; junction bases unmatched: 17. From germline, CDR1 is SGHNT and CDR2 YYREEE (reference sequence). The CDR3 loop is CASSLDRQGNRESGANVLTF. CDR3 in DNA: TGTGCCAGCAGCCTCGACAGACAGGGCAACAGGGAATCTGGGGCCAACGTCCTGACTTTC. Combining the CDR3 with reference TRBV5-4 and TRBJ2-6 gives the whole variable domain ETGVTQSPTHLIKTRGQQVTLRCSSQSGHNTVSWYQQALGQGPQFIFQYYREEENGRGNFPPRFSGLQFPNYSSELNVNALELDDSALYLCASSLDRQGNRESGANVLTFGAGSRLTVL.

This clonotype appeared a few times. This chain links TRBV4-1 with TRBJ2-5; 7 bases map to TRBD2. From germline, CDR1 is MGHRA and CDR2 YSYEKL. V trimming: 0 bases; J trimming: 5 bases; junction bases outside the gene matches: 6. The CDR3 sequence is 15 residues long. The CDR3 coding sequence is TGCGCCAGCAGCCAAGATTTGGCGGGAGTGGAGACCCAGTACTTC. Translating it yields CASSQDLAGVETQYF.

The V call is TRBV19, the J call TRBJ2-1; D is undetermined. CDR3 length: 13 residues. V dropped 0 bases and J dropped 2 bases, with 2 bases sitting between them. Germline assignment: CDR1 LNHDA and CDR2 SQIVND (reference sequence). CDR3: CASSIETYNEQFF. CDR3 DNA: TGTGCCAGTAGTATAGAAACCTACAATGAGCAGTTCTTC.